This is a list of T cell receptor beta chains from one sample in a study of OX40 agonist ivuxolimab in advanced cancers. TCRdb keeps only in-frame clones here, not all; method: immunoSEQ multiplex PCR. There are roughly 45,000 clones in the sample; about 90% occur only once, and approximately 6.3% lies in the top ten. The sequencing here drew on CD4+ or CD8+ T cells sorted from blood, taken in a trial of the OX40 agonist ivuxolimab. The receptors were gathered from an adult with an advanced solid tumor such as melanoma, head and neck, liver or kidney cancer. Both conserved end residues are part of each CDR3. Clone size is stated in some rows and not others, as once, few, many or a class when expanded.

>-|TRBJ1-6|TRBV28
CASSSGNSPLHF
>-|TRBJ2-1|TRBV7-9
CASSPWTDNNEQFF
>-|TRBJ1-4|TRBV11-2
CASSLESRQRNEKLFF
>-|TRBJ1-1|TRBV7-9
CASSLAPGGTEAFF
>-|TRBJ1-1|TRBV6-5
CASSFSGMNTEAFF
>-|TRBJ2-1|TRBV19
CASSQRGADHEQFF
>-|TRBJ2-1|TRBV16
CASSGTRRSNEQFF
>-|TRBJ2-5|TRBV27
CASSPRLAGGTQYF
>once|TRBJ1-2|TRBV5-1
CASSLEGWSTDGYTF
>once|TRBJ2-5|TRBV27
CASSLLGQEQETQYF
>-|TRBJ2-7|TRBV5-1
CASSFGTGGAYAHEQYF
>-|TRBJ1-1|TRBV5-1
CASSPETGEAFF
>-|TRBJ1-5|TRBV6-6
CATAPKTGDNQPQHF
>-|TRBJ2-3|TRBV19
CASSMNRESTDTQYF
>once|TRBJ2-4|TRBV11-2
CASSTRGGGEHKNIQYF
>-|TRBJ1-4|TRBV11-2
CASSLEVPGRGEKLFF
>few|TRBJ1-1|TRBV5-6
CASSAGMNTEAFF
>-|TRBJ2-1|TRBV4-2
CASSPYSGGLPVGQFF
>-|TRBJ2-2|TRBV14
CASSPYLDRRGGELFF
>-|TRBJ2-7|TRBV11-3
CASSLATGNEQYF
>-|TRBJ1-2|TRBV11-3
CASSLNTGTGYGYTF
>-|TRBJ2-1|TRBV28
CASSLQGNNEQFF
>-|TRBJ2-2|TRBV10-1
CASRQGNGELFF
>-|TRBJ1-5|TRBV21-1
CASSSPIGGPSFPQHF
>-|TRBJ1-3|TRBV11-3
CASSPHHRTGNTIYF
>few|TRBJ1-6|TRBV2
CASRALNSPLHF
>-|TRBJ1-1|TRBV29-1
CSVALQHTEAFF
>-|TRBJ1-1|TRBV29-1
CSADSLGMNTEAFF